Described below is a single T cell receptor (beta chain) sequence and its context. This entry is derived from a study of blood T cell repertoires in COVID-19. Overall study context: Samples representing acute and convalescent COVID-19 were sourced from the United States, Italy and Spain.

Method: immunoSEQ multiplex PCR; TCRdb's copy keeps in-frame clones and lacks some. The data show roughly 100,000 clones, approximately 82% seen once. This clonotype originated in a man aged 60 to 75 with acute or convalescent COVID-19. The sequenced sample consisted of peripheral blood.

CDR3: CASSPFRGRVPDTQYF. CDR3 nucleotide sequence: TGTGCCAGCAGCCCCTTCCGCGGGAGGGTTCCAGATACGCAGTATTTT. The rearrangement links TRBV6-2 or TRBV6-3 to TRBJ2-3; TRBD2 aligns across 9 bases. Trimming at V came to 6 bases and at J to 4 bases, leaving 11 bases not matched to a gene. Germline CDR1 reads MNHEY; CDR2 reads SVGEGT. The CDR3 totals 16 residues.